This TCR beta chain was captured in a study of blood T cell repertoires in COVID-19. This clone was recorded a few times. CDR1 and CDR2 (germline): SGHTA, FQGNSA. Trimming left V 1 base short and J 3 bases short, with 8 bases between. The CDR3 is 14 residues long. Measured with immunoSEQ multiplex PCR; TCRdb has only the in-frame clones, and not every one. The sample holds roughly 200,000 clones, 85% seen once. Material: peripheral blood. This chain links TRBV7-2 with TRBJ2-3; D remains ambiguous. The receptor's source is a woman aged 80 or over with acute or convalescent COVID-19. CDR3 region: CASSLVGRTDTQYF. The CDR3 nucleotides read TGTGCCAGCAGCTTAGTGGGCAGAACAGATACGCAGTATTTT.